This T cell receptor (beta chain) is drawn from a study of blood T cell repertoires in COVID-19. Across the whole study: Sample material is recorded as cDNA or gDNA derived from T cells, B-cell-depleted T cells, or PBMCs.

The CDR3 sequence is 15 residues long. The V end was cut by 1 base, the J end by 5 bases, with 17 bases between. CDR1 GTSNPN and CDR2 SVGIG come from the germline V gene (reference sequence). This table comes from immunoSEQ multiplex PCR, and its TCRdb copy is limited to in-frame clones, with some not included. The sample has roughly 260,000 clones; more than 90% are singletons. The receptor's source is a person aged 18-30 years with COVID-19, enrolled during active disease. The chain links TRBV30 to TRBJ2-5, with a tentative D call TRBD1 (6 bases). The source material was peripheral blood. CDR3 loop: CAWSDWSGERETQYF. Written as DNA, the CDR3 is TGTGCCTGGAGTGATTGGTCAGGGGAACGTGAGACCCAGTACTTC.